This T cell receptor beta chain was identified during a study of control samples from healthy donors and cancer patients. Clones were sequenced by immunoSEQ multiplex PCR, and TCRdb holds only the in-frame ones, with some missing. The sample shows roughly 130,000 clones, 80% to 95% of them seen only once. Looked up from germline, CDR1 is SEHNR and CDR2 is FQNEAQ (reference sequence). V lost 4 bases and J lost 5, with 14 bases in between. The CDR3 is 14 residues long. This TCR was recovered from a young man in good health. The chain couples TRBV7-9 to TRBJ1-1; a possible D gene is TRBD1 (6 bases). The sequenced sample was blood. The CDR3 DNA reads TGTGCCAGCAGCTCTACAGGGTCAGGGACTGAAGCTTTCTTT. Translation gives CASSSTGSGTEAFF.